This T cell receptor (beta chain) came from a study of blood T cell repertoires in COVID-19 (dated by TCRdb to the early 2020s). About the study as a whole: Samples covering the acute and convalescent phases of COVID-19 were provided by collaborators in the United States, Italy and Spain. The repertoires were released in a freely available public database intended as a resource for research on the immune response to SARS-CoV-2. Deeply sampled blood TCRbeta repertoires from subjects exposed to, actively infected with, or recovered from COVID-19 were included in the dataset. Where available, HLA class I and class II types were obtained from metadata supplied by the sample provider rather than from assay-based typing. A de-identified subject ID, COVID-19 status, age in years and sex were almost always included in the sample metadata. The material from the prospective study consisted of cDNA or gDNA derived from T cells, B-cell-depleted T cells, or PBMCs. The samples were drawn from two sources: the first 160 participants of the ongoing ImmuneRACE study, and fewer than 1,500 subjects contributed by 6 global collaborators.

TCRbeta CDR3 regions were amplified from genomic DNA using the immunoSEQ Assay, a bias-controlled multiplex PCR. Turning to the authors' computational methods: The number of nucleated cells in each sample was estimated from the amplification of reference gene primers within the assay. To quantify the absolute abundance of each unique TCRbeta CDR3 rearrangement, sequence reads were collapsed and filtered. For each sample, productive Simpson clonality was calculated by taking the square root of Simpson's diversity index across productive rearrangements. TCRdb took over this immuneACCESS table, retaining in-frame rearrangements with V and J assigned. Such tables are incomplete; in checked studies, under half of the missing clones stem from an unresolved V gene, and the remainder is unexplained. V and J calls and clone size come straight from that table; D and trimming were deduced from the DNA. This sample gives about 130,000 clones in total; 88% of them show up just once. The ten largest clones represent over 9% of the sample.

Trimming takes 1 base from V and 6 bases from J, and the germline ends sit 16 bases apart. For CDR1 and CDR2, the germline V gene lists MNHEY and SVGAGI. The CDR3 covers 15 residues, taking in both the cysteine and the phenylalanine. Of all the DNA, just the CDR3 is kept, 45 bases in frame from base 1. The sample holds one count of this clone. No antigen is known for it. No per-base quality is available; no much larger clone lies one base away. Whole blood was collected in K2EDTA tubes by collaborating institutions according to the institutions' own protocols. Collaborator samples were shipped for TCRbeta analysis as frozen whole blood, isolated PBMCs, or DNA extracted from either sample type. The full study reports these points: Clinical and demographic metadata were provided uncurated, with the amount varying by source and participant.

The sequenced sample consisted of peripheral blood. The receptor comes from a man over 45 with acute or convalescent COVID-19. The chain couples TRBV6-5 to TRBJ2-7; the D gene lacks a confident call. The sequence in DNA is TGTGCCAGCAGTTACTTGTCGGGTCTCACGGGCGAGCAGTACTTC. This sequence encodes CASSYLSGLTGEQYF.